This TCR beta chain appears in the sequencing data of a study of beta chain features in type 1 diabetes. General study results and limits: With patients and controls alike, PCR might favor shorter templates to an equal degree. Patients with type 1 diabetes showed fewer VDJ junction insertions and more deletions.

Only a few counts were recorded for this clone. The antigen remains undetermined. All of the isolated RNA was reverse transcribed, so expressed TCRB transcripts were sequenced. The read count averaged about 3.6 million across naive, central memory and regulatory T cell samples. The table came from immunoSEQ multiplex PCR; TCRdb's copy has only in-frame clones and leaves some out. The repertoire holds roughly 150,000 clones, with 11% as singletons. Losses at the gene ends were 4 bases for V and 6 bases for J; bases not matched to a gene: 4. Germline V gene sequence: CDR1 SGHNT, CDR2 YYREEE (reference sequence). This CDR3 spans 12 amino acids.

The specimen sequenced was central memory CD4+ T cells from blood. This sequence joins TRBV5-4 and TRBJ2-7; 7 bases map to TRBD1. This receptor was taken from a young man in good health. CDR3 protein: CASSPQGSEQYF. CDR3 coding DNA: TGTGCCAGCAGCCCACAGGGGTCCGAGCAGTACTTC.